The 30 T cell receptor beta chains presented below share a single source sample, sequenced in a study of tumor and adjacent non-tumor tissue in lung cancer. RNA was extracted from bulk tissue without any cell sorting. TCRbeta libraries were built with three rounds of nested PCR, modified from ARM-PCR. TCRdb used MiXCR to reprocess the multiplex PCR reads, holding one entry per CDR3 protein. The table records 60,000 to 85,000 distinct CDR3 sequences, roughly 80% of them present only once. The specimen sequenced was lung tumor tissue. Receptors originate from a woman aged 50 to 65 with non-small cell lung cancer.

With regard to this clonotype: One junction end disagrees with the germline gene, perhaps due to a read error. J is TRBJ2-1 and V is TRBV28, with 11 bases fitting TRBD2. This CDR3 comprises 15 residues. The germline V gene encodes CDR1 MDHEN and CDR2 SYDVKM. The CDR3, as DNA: TGTGCCAGCAGATTAGGGACTAGCGGCTACAATGAACAGTTCTTC. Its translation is CASRLGTSGYNEQFF.

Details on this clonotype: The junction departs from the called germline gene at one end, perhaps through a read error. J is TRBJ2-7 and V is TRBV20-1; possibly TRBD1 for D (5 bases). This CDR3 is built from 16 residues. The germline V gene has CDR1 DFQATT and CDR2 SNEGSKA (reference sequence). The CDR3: CSARCQRADTSYEQYF. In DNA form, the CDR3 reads TGCAGTGCTAGATGCCAAAGGGCGGACACCTCCTACGAGCAGTATTTC.

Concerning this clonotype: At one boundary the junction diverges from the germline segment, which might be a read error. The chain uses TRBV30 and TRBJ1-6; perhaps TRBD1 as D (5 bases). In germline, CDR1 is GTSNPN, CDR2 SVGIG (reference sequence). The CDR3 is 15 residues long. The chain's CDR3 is CAWSVGTGGNSHLHF. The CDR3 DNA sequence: TGTGCCTGGAGCGTCGGGACGGGCGGTAATTCACACCTCCACTTT.

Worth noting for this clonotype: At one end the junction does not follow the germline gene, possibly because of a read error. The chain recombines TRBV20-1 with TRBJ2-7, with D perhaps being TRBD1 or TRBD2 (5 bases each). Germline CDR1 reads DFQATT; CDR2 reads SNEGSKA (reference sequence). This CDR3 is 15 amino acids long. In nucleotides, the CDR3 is TGCAGTGCTAGAGGTCTCCGGGACCCCTCCCCCGAGCAATGCTTC. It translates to CSARGLRDPSPEQCF.

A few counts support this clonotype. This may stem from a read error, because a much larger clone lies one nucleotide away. DNA of the CDR3: TGCAGCGCTATTCTCTCCGGGCTCCCTGAAGCTTTCTTT. Amino acids: CSAILSGLPEAFF. The chain joins TRBV29-1 to TRBJ1-1; D not resolved. Germline lookup yields CDR1 SQVTM and CDR2 ANQGSEA. Trimming stripped 7 bases from V and 6 bases from J, with 18 bases between. CDR3 length equals 13 residues.

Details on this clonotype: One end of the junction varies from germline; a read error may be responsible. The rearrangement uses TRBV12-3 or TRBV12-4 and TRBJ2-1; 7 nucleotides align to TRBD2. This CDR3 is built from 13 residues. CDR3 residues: CASSRLAENQQSF. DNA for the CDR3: TGTGCCAGCAGCCGACTAGCAGAGAATCAGCAGTCCTTC.

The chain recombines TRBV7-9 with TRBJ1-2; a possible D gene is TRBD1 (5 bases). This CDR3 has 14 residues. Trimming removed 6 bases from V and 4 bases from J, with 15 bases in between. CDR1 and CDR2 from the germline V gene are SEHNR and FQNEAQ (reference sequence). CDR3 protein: CASSPGAGSYGYTF. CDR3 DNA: TGTGCCAGCAGTCCCGGGGCAGGGTCCTATGGCTACACCTTC. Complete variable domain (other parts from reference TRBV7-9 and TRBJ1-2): DTGVSQNPRHKITKRGQNVTFRCDPISEHNRLYWYRQTLGQGPEFLTYFQNEAQLEKSRLLSDRFSAERPKGSFSTLEIQRTEQGDSAMYLCASSPGAGSYGYTFGSGTRLTVV.

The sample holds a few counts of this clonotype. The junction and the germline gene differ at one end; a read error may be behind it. The CDR3 DNA sequence: TGTGCCATCAGTGATGCGTCGGGCGCAAATCAGCCCCAGCATTTT. Translating gives CAISDASGANQPQHF. The chain uses TRBV24-1 and TRBJ1-5, with D unresolved. This CDR3 comprises 15 residues. Germline CDR1 reads KGHDR; CDR2 reads SFDVKD.

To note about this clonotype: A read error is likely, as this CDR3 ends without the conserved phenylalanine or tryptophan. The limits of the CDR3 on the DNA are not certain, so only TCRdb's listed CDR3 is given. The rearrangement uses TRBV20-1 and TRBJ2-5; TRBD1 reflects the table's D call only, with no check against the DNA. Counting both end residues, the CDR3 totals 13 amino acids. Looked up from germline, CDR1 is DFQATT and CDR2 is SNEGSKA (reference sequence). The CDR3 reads CSGLQEPMEAQHL.

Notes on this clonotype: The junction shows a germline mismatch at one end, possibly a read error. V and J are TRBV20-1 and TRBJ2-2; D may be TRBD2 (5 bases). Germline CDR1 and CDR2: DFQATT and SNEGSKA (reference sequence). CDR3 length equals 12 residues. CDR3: CSTRSHIGELFF. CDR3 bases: TGCAGTACTAGATCCCACATCGGGGAGCTGTTTTTT.

CDR3 coding DNA: TGCAGTACTCCCGACAAGACCGCCGAGCAGTACTTC. Protein: CSTPDKTAEQYF. The chain couples TRBV20-1 to TRBJ2-7; D remains ambiguous. The CDR3 sequence is 12 residues long. V dropped 8 bases and J dropped 6 bases, with 17 bases sitting between them. Germline V gives CDR1 DFQATT, CDR2 SNEGSKA (reference sequence).

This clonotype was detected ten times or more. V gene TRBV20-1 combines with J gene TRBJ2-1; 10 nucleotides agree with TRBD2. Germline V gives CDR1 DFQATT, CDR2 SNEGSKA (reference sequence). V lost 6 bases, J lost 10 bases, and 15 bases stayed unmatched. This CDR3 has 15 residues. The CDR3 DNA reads TGCAGTGCCCCTCCCGCCCTAGTACTAGCGGGGGAGCAGTTCTTC. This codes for CSAPPALVLAGEQFF.

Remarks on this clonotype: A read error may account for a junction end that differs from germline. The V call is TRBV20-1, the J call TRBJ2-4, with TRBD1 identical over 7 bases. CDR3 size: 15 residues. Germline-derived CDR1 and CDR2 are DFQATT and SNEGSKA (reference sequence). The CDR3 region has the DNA TGCAGTGCTACCCCGGTGATAGGGGGCAAATACATTCAGTACTTC. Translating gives CSATPVIGGKYIQYF.

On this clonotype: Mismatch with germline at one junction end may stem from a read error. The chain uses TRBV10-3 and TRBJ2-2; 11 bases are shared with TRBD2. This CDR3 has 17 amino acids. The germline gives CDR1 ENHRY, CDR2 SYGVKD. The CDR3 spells CAIAQRLAGTDTGELFF. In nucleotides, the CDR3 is TGTGCCATCGCCCAGAGACTAGCGGGGACAGACACCGGGGAACTGTTTTTT.

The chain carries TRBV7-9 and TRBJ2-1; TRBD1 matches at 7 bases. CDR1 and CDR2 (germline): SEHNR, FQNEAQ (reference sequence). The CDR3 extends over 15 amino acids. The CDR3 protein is CGVNPDRITYNEQFF. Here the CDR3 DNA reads TGTGGGGTAAATCCGGACAGGATTACCTACAATGAGCAGTTCTTC. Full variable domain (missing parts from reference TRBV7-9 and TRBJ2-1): DTGVSQNPRHKITKRGQNVTFRCDPISEHNRLYWYRQTLGQGPEFLTYFQNEAQLEKSRLLSDRFSAERPKGSFSTLEIQRTEQGDSAMYLCGVNPDRITYNEQFFGPGTRLTVL.

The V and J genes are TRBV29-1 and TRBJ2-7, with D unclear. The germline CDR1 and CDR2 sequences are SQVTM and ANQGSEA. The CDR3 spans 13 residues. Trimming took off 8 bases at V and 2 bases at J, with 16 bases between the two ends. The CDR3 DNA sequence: TGCAGCACCCGTGGCTGGTGTCCCTACGAGCAGTACTTC. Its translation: CSTRGWCPYEQYF.

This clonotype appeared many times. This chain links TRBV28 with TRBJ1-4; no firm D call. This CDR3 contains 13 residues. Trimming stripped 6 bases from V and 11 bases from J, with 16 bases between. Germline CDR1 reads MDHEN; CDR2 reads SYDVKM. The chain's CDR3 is CASSPGYSGKLFF. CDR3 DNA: TGTGCCAGCAGCCCTGGATACAGCGGGAAACTGTTTTTT.

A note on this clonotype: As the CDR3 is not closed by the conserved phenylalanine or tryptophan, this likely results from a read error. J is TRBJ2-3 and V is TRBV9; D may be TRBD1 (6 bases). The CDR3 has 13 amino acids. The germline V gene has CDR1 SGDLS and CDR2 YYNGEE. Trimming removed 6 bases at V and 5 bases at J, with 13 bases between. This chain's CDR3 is CASTPGAEDTQYL. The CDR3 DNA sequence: TGTGCCAGCACACCAGGGGCAGAAGATACGCAGTATCTT.

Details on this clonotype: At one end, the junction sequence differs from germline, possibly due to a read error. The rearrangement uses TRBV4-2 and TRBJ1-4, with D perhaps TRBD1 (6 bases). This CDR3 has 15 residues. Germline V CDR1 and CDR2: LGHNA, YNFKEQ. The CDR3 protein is CGSSEVRGAGEKLFF. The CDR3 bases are TGTGGCAGCAGCGAAGTCCGGGGGGCCGGGGAAAAACTGTTTTTT.

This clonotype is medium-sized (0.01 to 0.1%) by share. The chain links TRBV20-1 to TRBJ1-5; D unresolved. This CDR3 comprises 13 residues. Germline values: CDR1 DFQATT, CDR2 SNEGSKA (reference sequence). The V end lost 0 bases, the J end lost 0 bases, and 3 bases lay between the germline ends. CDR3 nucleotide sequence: TGCAGTGCTAGAGAACATAGCAATCAGCCCCAGCATTTT. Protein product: CSAREHSNQPQHF.

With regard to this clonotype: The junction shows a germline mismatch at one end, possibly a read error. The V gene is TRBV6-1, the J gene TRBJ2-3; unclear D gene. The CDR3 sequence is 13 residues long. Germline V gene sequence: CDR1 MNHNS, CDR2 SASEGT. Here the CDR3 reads CTSNRNNADTQYF. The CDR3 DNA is TGTACCAGCAATCGGAACAATGCAGATACGCAGTATTTT.

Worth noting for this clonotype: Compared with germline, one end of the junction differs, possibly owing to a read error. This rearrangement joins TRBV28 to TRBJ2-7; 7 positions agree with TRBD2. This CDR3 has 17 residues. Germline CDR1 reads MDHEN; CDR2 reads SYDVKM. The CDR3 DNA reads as TGTGCCACCAAGAGTCCCGTCGGAGCGGGATGGCCCTCCGAGCAGTATTTC. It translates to CATKSPVGAGWPSEQYF.

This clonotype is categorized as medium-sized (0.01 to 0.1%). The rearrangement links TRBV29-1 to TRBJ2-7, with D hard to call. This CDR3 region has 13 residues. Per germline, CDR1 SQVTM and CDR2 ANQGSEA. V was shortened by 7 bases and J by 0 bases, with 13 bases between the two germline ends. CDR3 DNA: TGCAGCGCCCGCTCGGCCAGCTCCTACGAGCAGTACTTC. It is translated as CSARSASSYEQYF.

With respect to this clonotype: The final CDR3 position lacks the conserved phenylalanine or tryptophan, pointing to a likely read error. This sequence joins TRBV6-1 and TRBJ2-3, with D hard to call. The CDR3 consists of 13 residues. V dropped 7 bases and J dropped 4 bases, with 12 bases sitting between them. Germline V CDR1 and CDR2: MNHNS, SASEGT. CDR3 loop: CASTRNNADTQYI. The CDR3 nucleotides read TGTGCCAGCACTCGGAACAATGCAGATACGCAGTATATT.

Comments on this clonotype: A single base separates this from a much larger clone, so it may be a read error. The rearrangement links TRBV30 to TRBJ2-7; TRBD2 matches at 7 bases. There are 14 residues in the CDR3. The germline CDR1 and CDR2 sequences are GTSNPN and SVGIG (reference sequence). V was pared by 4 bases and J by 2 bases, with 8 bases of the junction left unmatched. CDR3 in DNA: TGTGCCTGGACCCTGGGAGGGACCGCCTACGAGCAGTACTTC. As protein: CAWTLGGTAYEQYF.

The CDR3 spells CASSESMGNSDEQYF. The CDR3 DNA sequence: TGTGCCAGCAGTGAAAGCATGGGGAATAGTGACGAGCAGTACTTC. The chain uses TRBV6-1 and TRBJ2-7; D call uncertain. The V gene's germline CDR1 is MNHNS and CDR2 SASEGT. V was shortened by 2 bases and J by 5 bases, with 16 bases between the two germline ends. The CDR3 consists of 15 residues.

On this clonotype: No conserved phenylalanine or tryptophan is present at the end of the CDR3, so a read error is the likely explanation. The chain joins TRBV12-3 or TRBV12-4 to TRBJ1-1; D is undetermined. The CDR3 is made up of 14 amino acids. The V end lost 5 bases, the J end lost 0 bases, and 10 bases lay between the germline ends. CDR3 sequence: CASSLDQVNTEAFL. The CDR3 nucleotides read TGTGCCAGCAGTCTAGATCAAGTGAACACTGAAGCTTTCCTT.

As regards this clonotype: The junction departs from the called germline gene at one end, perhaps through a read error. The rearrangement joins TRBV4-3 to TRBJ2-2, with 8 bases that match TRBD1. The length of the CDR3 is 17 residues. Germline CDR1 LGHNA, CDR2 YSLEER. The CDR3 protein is CARSQQWTGQLTGELSF. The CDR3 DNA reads TGCGCCAGAAGCCAGCAATGGACAGGGCAATTAACCGGGGAGCTGTCTTTT.

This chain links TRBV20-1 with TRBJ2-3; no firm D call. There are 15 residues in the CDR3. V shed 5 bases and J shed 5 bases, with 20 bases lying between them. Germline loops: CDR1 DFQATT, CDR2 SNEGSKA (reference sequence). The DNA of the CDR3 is TGCAGTGCTTCAACTGGCTGGATGTTGGAAGATACGCAGTATTTT. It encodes CSASTGWMLEDTQYF.

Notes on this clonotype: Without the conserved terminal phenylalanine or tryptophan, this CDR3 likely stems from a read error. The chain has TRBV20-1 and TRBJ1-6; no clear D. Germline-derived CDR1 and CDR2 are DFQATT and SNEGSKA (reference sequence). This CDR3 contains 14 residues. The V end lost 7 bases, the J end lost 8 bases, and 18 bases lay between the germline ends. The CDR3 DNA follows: TGCAGTGATAGGTCGTGGGCAGTGGATTCACCCCTCCACATT. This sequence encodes CSDRSWAVDSPLHI.